This passage covers 16 T cell receptor beta chains from one sample sequenced in a study of CD8 T cells in ankylosing spondylitis (TCRdb year 2017). Library construction relied on 5' RACE. Instrument on record: Illumina HiSeq 2500. In-frame beta chains were kept once TCRdb had trimmed the public reads at Q25 with fastp and called clones with MiXCR. One record per CDR3 amino acid sequence lists the most common genes and DNA. Recorded for this sample are about 360,000 distinct CDR3 sequences; approximately 20% of them occurred a single time. The ten most abundant clones make up over 10% of the sample. Source material: blood, either unsorted or a sorted T cell fraction (not recorded which). The receptors originated from a male donor with ankylosing spondylitis or in good health (not recorded which).

The rearrangement joins TRBV29-1 to TRBJ2-7, with D possibly being TRBD1 or TRBD2 (5 bases each). Per germline, CDR1 SQVTM and CDR2 ANQGSEA. The CDR3 consists of 13 residues. Trimming shortened V by 6 bases and J by 0 bases, and 12 bases separated the two germline ends. This chain's CDR3 is CSVRDGSSYEQYF. In DNA, the CDR3 is TGCAGCGTCCGGGACGGAAGCTCCTACGAGCAGTACTTC.

J is TRBJ2-1 and V is TRBV6-5; 7 bases match TRBD2. CDR1 MNHEY and CDR2 SVGAGI come from the germline V gene. CDR3 length: 14 residues. With 0 bases clipped from V and 5 bases from J, the junction kept 1 base outside the gene matches. CDR3 loop: CASSYSGTNNEQFF. The CDR3, as DNA: TGTGCCAGCAGTTACTCTGGGACTAACAATGAGCAGTTCTTC.

V gene TRBV6-4 combines with J gene TRBJ2-2; maybe TRBD2 (5 bases). The germline CDR1 and CDR2 sequences are MRHNA and SNTAGT. Trimming left V 0 bases short and J 2 bases short, with 7 bases between. This CDR3 spans 15 amino acids. This chain's CDR3 is CASSDSPGNTGELFF. CDR3 nucleotide sequence: TGTGCCAGCAGTGACTCGCCGGGAAACACCGGGGAGCTGTTTTTT.

V and J are TRBV7-9 and TRBJ2-3; D is unclear. Germline values: CDR1 SEHNR, CDR2 FQNEAQ (reference sequence). V was shortened by 7 bases and J by 2 bases, with 16 bases between the two germline ends. The CDR3 contains 15 residues. CDR3 nucleotides: TGTGCCAGCACCCTTTATATGCAATCCACAGATACGCAGTATTTT. Amino acids: CASTLYMQSTDTQYF.

In its sample, this clonotype was seen a few times. The chain recombines TRBV12-3 or TRBV12-4 with TRBJ1-6; D ambiguous. This CDR3 has 16 amino acids. Deletions cut 3 bases from V and 0 bases from J, with 9 bases between. The CDR3 DNA reads as TGTGCCAGCAGTTTCCTGGACGCCTCCTATAATTCACCCCTCCACTTT. Translation: CASSFLDASYNSPLHF.

This clonotype was recorded many times. J is TRBJ2-2 and V is TRBV29-1; D is unclear. This CDR3 spans 12 amino acids. Between the trimmed V and J ends, which lost 6 bases and 5 bases, there was a span of 10 bases. Germline V gives CDR1 SQVTM, CDR2 ANQGSEA. CDR3 residues: CSVGVGTGELFF. In DNA, the CDR3 is TGCAGCGTCGGAGTCGGGACCGGGGAGCTGTTTTTT.

A few counts support this clonotype. The rearrangement uses TRBV2 and TRBJ2-7; D is unresolved. The V and J ends lost 1 base and 0 bases respectively, with 7 bases between them. The CDR3 consists of 14 residues. Per the germline V gene, CDR1 is SNHLY and CDR2 is FYNNEI. This chain's CDR3 is CASSEGHYSYEQYF. DNA of the CDR3: TGTGCCAGCAGTGAAGGCCACTACTCCTACGAGCAGTACTTC.

V and J are TRBV7-8 and TRBJ2-1; TRBD2 aligns across 12 bases. V was pared by 2 bases and J by 6 bases, with 8 bases of the junction left unmatched. This CDR3 is 17 amino acids long. CDR1 is SGHVS, CDR2 FQNEAQ, per germline. In DNA form, the CDR3 reads TGTGCCAGCAGCTTACACCTACTAGCGGGGGGACCCAATGAGCAGTTCTTC. As protein: CASSLHLLAGGPNEQFF.

J is TRBJ2-5 and V is TRBV28; D is unresolved. The CDR3 totals 15 residues. Trimming removed 5 bases from V and 4 bases from J, with 17 bases in between. Germline V lookup: CDR1 MDHEN, CDR2 SYDVKM. The CDR3 DNA sequence: TGTGCCAGCAGTGTCCCCTTGATGGGGTTAGAGACCCAGTACTTC. This encodes CASSVPLMGLETQYF.

This clonotype has only a few counts. J is TRBJ2-7 and V is TRBV29-1, with 7 bases matching TRBD1. Per germline, CDR1 SQVTM and CDR2 ANQGSEA. The CDR3 sequence is 13 residues long. The V segment lost 7 bases and the J segment 5 bases; nucleotides outside the gene matches: 11. The DNA of the CDR3 is TGCAGCGCTCTGAGGATAGGGGGCAACGAGCAGTACTTC. This sequence encodes CSALRIGGNEQYF.

The chain links TRBV20-1 to TRBJ2-3; D uncertain. The CDR3 totals 15 residues. Per the germline V gene, CDR1 is DFQATT and CDR2 is SNEGSKA (reference sequence). The V end lost 0 bases, the J end lost 5 bases, and 15 bases lay between the germline ends. The CDR3 region is CSARELGSARDTQYF. CDR3 in DNA: TGCAGTGCTAGAGAGCTAGGATCGGCCAGAGATACGCAGTATTTT.

This clonotype was picked up many times. The chain combines TRBV9 with TRBJ2-7; 7 positions agree with TRBD2. Germline CDR1 reads SGDLS; CDR2 reads YYNGEE. J lost 0 bases, V lost 0 bases, and 0 bases had no gene match. There are 14 residues in the CDR3. CDR3 in amino acids: CASSVGGSSYEQYF. The CDR3 coding sequence is TGTGCCAGCAGCGTAGGCGGGAGCTCCTACGAGCAGTACTTC.

This clonotype was detected only a few times. The chain carries TRBV28 and TRBJ2-1; no firm D call. CDR3 size: 12 residues. Deletions cut 2 bases from V and 5 bases from J, with 4 bases between. Germline V lookup: CDR1 MDHEN, CDR2 SYDVKM. The CDR3 sequence is CASSLTNNEQFF. The DNA of the CDR3 is TGTGCCAGCAGTTTAACCAACAATGAGCAGTTCTTC.

This clonotype occurred a few times. The chain employs TRBV7-9 and TRBJ2-1; no definite D call. This CDR3 has 12 residues. Between the trimmed V and J ends, which lost 3 bases and 6 bases, there was a span of 6 bases. Germline-derived CDR1 and CDR2 are SEHNR and FQNEAQ (reference sequence). In nucleotides, the CDR3 is TGTGCCAGCAGCTTCAGTCGCAATGAGCAGTTCTTC. Amino acids: CASSFSRNEQFF.

Of note for this clonotype: The junction does not match germline at one end; this may be a read error. V and J are TRBV7-9 and TRBJ1-1; D unresolved. The CDR3 spans 15 residues. In germline, CDR1 is SEHNR, CDR2 FQNEAQ (reference sequence). CDR3 nucleotide sequence: TGTGCCAGCAGCCCCCCCGTCGGAGTGAACACTGAAGTTTTCTTT. Its protein product is CASSPPVGVNTEVFF.

This clonotype was counted between two and nine times. V gene TRBV7-2 combines with J gene TRBJ2-2; 11 bases map to TRBD2. Germline assignment: CDR1 SGHTA and CDR2 FQGNSA. The CDR3 is 16 residues long. The V segment lost 1 base and the J segment 6 bases; nucleotides outside the gene matches: 4. This chain's CDR3 is CASSLVAGGPAGELFF. The CDR3 region has the DNA TGTGCCAGCAGCTTAGTAGCGGGGGGGCCTGCCGGGGAGCTGTTTTTT.